This T cell receptor beta chain was sequenced during a study of blood T cell repertoires in COVID-19. The wider study: Acute and convalescent COVID-19 samples came from the United States, Italy and Spain. The cDNA or gDNA used as material had been derived from T cells, B-cell-depleted T cells, or PBMCs.

Authors' data handling: Estimation of nucleated cell counts was performed using reference gene primer amplification. The data were produced by immunoSEQ multiplex PCR, yet TCRdb's version contains in-frame clones alone and is incomplete. V and J calls and clone size are given by that table; D and trimming were obtained from the DNA. Of about 120,000 clones listed, around 80% are singletons. This TCR was sampled from a man aged 35 to 55 with active or convalescent COVID-19. What was sequenced was peripheral blood.

CDR3 nucleotide sequence: TGTGCCAGTAGCCTCGTCGGGGGTCAGCCCCAGCATTTT. Its protein is CASSLVGGQPQHF. The chain employs TRBV19 and TRBJ1-5; tentative D call: TRBD1 (5 bases). CDR1 and CDR2 from the germline V gene are LNHDA and SQIVND (reference sequence). Trimming left V 6 bases short and J 6 bases short, with 12 bases between. CDR3 size: 13 residues. The full variable domain, rest sourced from reference TRBV19 and TRBJ1-5, is DGGITQSPKYLFRKEGQNVTLSCEQNLNHDAMYWYRQDPGQGLRLIYYSQIVNDFQKGDIAEGYSVSREKKESFPLTVTSAQKNPTAFYLCASSLVGGQPQHFGDGTRLSIL.